This T cell receptor (beta chain) was identified in a study of identical twins. This clonotype was seen ten or more times. With template switching, a universal primer site was added, and the cDNA carried unique molecular identifiers. TCRdb reanalysed the 5' RACE reads using MiXCR and keeps one entry per CDR3 protein. The sample has 600,000 to 800,000 distinct CDR3 sequences; 21% are singletons. These data are also associated with another study on T cells expressing NK-cell markers. That paper states: In six donors, dominant NKG2C+ clonotypes were roughly 1.0-7.0% of CD8+ T cells. It remained uncertain whether the expanded NKG2C+ T cell clones were specific for HCMV antigens.

The source of this sequence is a woman younger than 35 in good health. The sample taken for sequencing was PBMCs.

This CDR3 reads CASRANRGGLNTEAFF. CDR3 DNA sequence: TGTGCCAGCAGGGCAAACAGGGGGGGGTTGAACACTGAAGCTTTCTTT. This chain connects TRBV25-1 to TRBJ1-1, with TRBD1 matching 8 bases. Trimming took 6 bases from V and 0 from J; bases not matched to a gene: 9. This CDR3 has 16 amino acids. CDR1 is MGHDK, CDR2 SYGVNS, per germline. The whole variable domain, remainder taken from reference TRBV25-1 and TRBJ1-1, is EADIYQTPRYLVIGTGKKITLECSQTMGHDKMYWYQQDPGMELHLIHYSYGVNSTEKGDLSSESTVSRIRTEHFPLTLESARPSHTSQYLCASRANRGGLNTEAFFGQGTRLTVV.